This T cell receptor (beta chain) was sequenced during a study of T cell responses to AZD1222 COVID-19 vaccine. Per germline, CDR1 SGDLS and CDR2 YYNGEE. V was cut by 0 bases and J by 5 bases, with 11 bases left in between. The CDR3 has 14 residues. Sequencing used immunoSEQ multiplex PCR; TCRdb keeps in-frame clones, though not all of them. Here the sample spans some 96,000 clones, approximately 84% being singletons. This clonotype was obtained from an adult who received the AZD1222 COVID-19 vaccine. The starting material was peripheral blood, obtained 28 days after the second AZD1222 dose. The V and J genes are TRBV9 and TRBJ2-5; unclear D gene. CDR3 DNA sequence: TGTGCCAGCAGCGTAGATAGTGGGTCTGAGACCCAGTACTTC. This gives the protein CASSVDSGSETQYF.